Sequencing of this T cell receptor beta chain was carried out in a study of T cells in localized non-small cell lung cancer. Data came from immunoSEQ multiplex PCR; TCRdb stores just in-frame clones and leaves some out. The data contain about 17,000 clones, around 87% of them singletons. This clone was picked up a small number of times. This material consisted of peripheral blood mononuclear cells, taken before any cancer treatment. The clonotype was recovered from a woman aged 35-75 years with stage III lung adenocarcinoma.

The CDR3 nucleotides are TGCGCCAGCGCCCCAGATCCTAAAACAGATACGCAGTATTTT. Residues: CASAPDPKTDTQYF. The chain uses TRBV5-1 and TRBJ2-3; D remains ambiguous. Per the germline V gene, CDR1 is SGHRS and CDR2 is YFSETQ. The length of the CDR3 is 14 residues. Trimming removed 7 bases from V and 3 bases from J, with 15 bases in between.